Below, 3 T cell receptor beta chains from the same sample are listed, as sequenced in a study of response to subunit inactivated influenza vaccine. TCRdb reprocessed the RT-PCR reads with MiXCR, giving one entry per CDR3 protein. Seen here are more than 550,000 distinct CDR3 sequences, over 9% observed once, and the top ten hold 11%. The data also belong to a second study, concerning T cells expressing NK-cell markers. That publication notes: The authors made TCR beta cDNA libraries by 5'RACE template switching. This switching added a universal primer site and UMIs.

Sequences were derived from PBMCs from blood, sampled on the day of vaccination. The receptor set was obtained from a man aged 50 or older who received an inactivated influenza vaccine.

V usage is TRBV28 and J usage is TRBJ2-3; 8 bases match TRBD2. Germline CDR1 reads MDHEN; CDR2 reads SYDVKM. This CDR3 spans 16 amino acids. V shed 4 bases and J 7 bases; nucleotides not matched to a gene: 13. Written as DNA, the CDR3 is TGTGCCAGCAGTTCCCGGGTGGGGACTAGGCGATATACGCAGTATTTT. It codes for CASSSRVGTRRYTQYF.

V and J are TRBV18 and TRBJ2-1; the D gene is possibly TRBD2 (5 bases). CDR3 size: 17 residues. Germline CDR1 KGHSH, CDR2 LQKENI. Trimming pared 3 bases from V and 0 bases from J, leaving 15 bases between. This CDR3 reads CASSPRRSASSYNEQFF. The CDR3 coding sequence is TGTGCCAGCTCACCGCGGAGGAGCGCAAGCTCCTACAATGAGCAGTTCTTC.

V and J are TRBV12-5 and TRBJ1-2; TRBD1 matches 9 bases. With V trimmed by 4 bases and J by 7 bases, 13 bases remained unmatched. CDR1 and CDR2 from the germline V gene are LGHNT and FRNRAP. The CDR3 loop spans 16 amino acids. The CDR3 spells CASGWDTGTGLGGYTF. As DNA, the CDR3 is TGTGCTAGTGGTTGGGACACCGGGACAGGGCTGGGTGGCTACACCTTC.